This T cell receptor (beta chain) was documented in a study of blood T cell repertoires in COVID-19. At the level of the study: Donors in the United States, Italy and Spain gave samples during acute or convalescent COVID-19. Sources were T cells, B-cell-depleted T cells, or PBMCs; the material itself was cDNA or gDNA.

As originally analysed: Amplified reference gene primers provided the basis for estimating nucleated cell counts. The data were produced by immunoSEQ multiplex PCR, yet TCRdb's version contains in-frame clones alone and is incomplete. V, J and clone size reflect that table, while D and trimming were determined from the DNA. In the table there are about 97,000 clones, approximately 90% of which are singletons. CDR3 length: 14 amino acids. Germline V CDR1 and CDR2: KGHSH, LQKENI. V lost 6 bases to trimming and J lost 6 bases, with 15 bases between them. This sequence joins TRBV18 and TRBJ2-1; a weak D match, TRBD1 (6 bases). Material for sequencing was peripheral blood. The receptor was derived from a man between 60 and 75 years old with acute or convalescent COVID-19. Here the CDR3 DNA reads TGTGCCAGCTCGCAACAGGGCAGGGGCAATGAGCAGTTCTTC. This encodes CASSQQGRGNEQFF.